Below are 21 T cell receptor beta chains sequenced from a single sample in a study of T-cell reconstitution after alpha-beta-depleted transplantation in children. Unique molecular identifiers were used to barcode this TCRbeta library. MiXCR, run by TCRdb on the PCR reads, gives a single entry per CDR3 protein. The sample yields around 340,000 distinct CDR3 sequences, less than 15% seen once. Specimen: PBMCs, collected from the stem cell graft. The receptors stem from a human donor who donated a stem cell graft to a child with Fanconi anemia.

This clonotype came up a few times. The rearrangement uses TRBV20-1 and TRBJ2-1, with TRBD2 matching 14 bases. The trim removed 0 bases at V and 8 bases at J, leaving 9 bases unmatched. Per germline, CDR1 DFQATT and CDR2 SNEGSKA (reference sequence). The CDR3 runs 17 residues. CDR3 sequence: CSARDQPGLAGDYEQFF. The CDR3 DNA reads as TGCAGTGCTAGAGACCAACCGGGACTAGCGGGGGACTATGAGCAGTTCTTC.

The rearrangement links TRBV7-8 to TRBJ1-2; D ambiguous. Trimming took off 5 bases at V and 7 bases at J, with 23 bases between the two ends. This CDR3 is built from 16 residues. The germline CDR1 and CDR2 sequences are SGHVS and FQNEAQ. CDR3 loop: CASSAEARDIRLGYTF. CDR3 DNA sequence: TGTGCCAGCAGCGCAGAGGCCAGAGACATCCGCCTTGGCTACACCTTC.

This clonotype was seen a few times. CDR3 DNA: TGTGCCACCAGGGGGACAGGGCAAGAGACCCAGTACTTC. Encoded protein: CATRGTGQETQYF. The chain recombines TRBV24-1 with TRBJ2-5; 9 bases match TRBD1. The CDR3 is 13 amino acids. Germline trimming cut 7 bases from V and 2 bases from J; bases unmatched to any gene: 1. The germline V gene has CDR1 KGHDR and CDR2 SFDVKD.

This clonotype was seen a few times. This chain connects TRBV7-2 to TRBJ1-5; D is unclear. Between the trimmed V and J ends, which lost 3 bases and 1 base, there was a span of 10 bases. The germline CDR1 and CDR2 sequences are SGHTA and FQGNSA. The CDR3 has 15 residues. The DNA of the CDR3 is TGTGCCAGCAGCTTTTATGAAGGGAGCAATCAGCCCCAGCATTTT. Encoded protein: CASSFYEGSNQPQHF.

The CDR3 reads CAMGPGHPNEQFF. In nucleotides, the CDR3 is TGTGCCATGGGCCCCGGACACCCCAATGAGCAGTTCTTC. The rearrangement links TRBV13 to TRBJ2-1; D might be TRBD1 (5 bases). The ends were cut back, 10 bases at V and 6 bases at J, with 16 bases in the middle. This CDR3 spans 13 amino acids. The germline gives CDR1 PRHDT, CDR2 FYEKMQ (reference sequence). Looking up the rest from reference TRBV13 and TRBJ2-1 gives the full variable domain: AAGVIQSPRHLIKEKRETATLKCYPIPRHDTVYWYQQGPGQDPQFLISFYEKMQSDKGSIPDRFSAQQFSDYHSELNMSSLELGDSALYFCAMGPGHPNEQFFGPGTRLTVL.

This clonotype was observed a few times. The CDR3 sequence: CASSAGTGGASTF. Here the CDR3 DNA reads TGCGCCAGCAGCGCCGGGACAGGGGGCGCGTCCACCTTC. J is TRBJ1-2 and V is TRBV5-1; 12 nucleotides align to TRBD1. The CDR3 sequence is 13 residues long. Germline CDR1 and CDR2: SGHRS and YFSETQ. The junction had 8 bases not matched to a gene; V was cut back by 4 bases and J by 13 bases.

This clonotype was counted ten times or more. The V call is TRBV5-1, the J call TRBJ2-1, with 7 positions matching TRBD1. CDR3 size: 15 residues. The V segment lost 0 bases and the J segment 7 bases; nucleotides outside the gene matches: 7. Looked up from germline, CDR1 is SGHRS and CDR2 is YFSETQ. The CDR3 nucleotides are TGCGCCAGCAGCTTGGCTGGACAGGCCATGAATGAGCAGTTCTTC. Translation: CASSLAGQAMNEQFF.

In its sample, this clonotype was seen a few times. This chain uses TRBV12-3 or TRBV12-4 with TRBJ2-1; D gene uncertain. CDR3 size: 14 residues. V was cut by 7 bases and J by 5 bases, with 15 bases left in between. Here the CDR3 reads CASTSISRDNEQFF. The DNA for the CDR3 is TGTGCCAGCACCTCAATAAGCAGAGACAATGAGCAGTTCTTC.

The rearrangement uses TRBV2 and TRBJ2-3; the D gene is possibly TRBD1 (6 bases). This CDR3 is built from 14 residues. The V end lost 7 bases, the J end lost 6 bases, and 17 bases lay between the germline ends. The germline V gene has CDR1 SNHLY and CDR2 FYNNEI. The CDR3 nucleotides are TGTGCCAGCATTCTTTATGCAGGGGAGGATACGCAGTATTTT. Amino acid sequence: CASILYAGEDTQYF. Looking up the rest from reference TRBV2 and TRBJ2-3 gives the full variable domain: EPEVTQTPSHQVTQMGQEVILRCVPISNHLYFYWYRQILGQKVEFLVSFYNNEISEKSEIFDDQFSVERPDGSNFTLKIRSTKLEDSAMYFCASILYAGEDTQYFGPGTRLTVL.

The chain combines TRBV20-1 with TRBJ2-3, with 10 bases aligning to TRBD2. V lost 2 bases and J lost 4; bases outside the gene matches: 9. In germline, CDR1 is DFQATT, CDR2 SNEGSKA (reference sequence). The length of the CDR3 is 16 residues. CDR3 sequence reads: CSARLGLAGAADTQYF. Here the CDR3 DNA reads TGCAGTGCTAGATTGGGGCTAGCGGGGGCGGCAGATACGCAGTATTTT.

This clonotype was seen repeatedly, ten times or more. The rearrangement links TRBV6-2 or TRBV6-3 to TRBJ2-1; D ambiguous. The CDR3 extends over 13 amino acids. Germline loops: CDR1 MNHEY, CDR2 SVGEGT. Trimming stripped 6 bases from V and 3 bases from J, with 9 bases between. In nucleotides, the CDR3 is TGTGCCAGCAGCATATACAACTACAATGAGCAGTTCTTC. Encoded protein: CASSIYNYNEQFF.

The chain joins TRBV18 to TRBJ1-4; D uncertain. V was cut by 6 bases and J by 0 bases, with 11 bases left in between. Germline assignment: CDR1 KGHSH and CDR2 LQKENI. The CDR3 has 15 amino acids. The DNA of the CDR3 is TGTGCCAGCTCCCGCAACCACGCAACTAATGAAAAACTGTTTTTT. This translates into CASSRNHATNEKLFF.

In its sample, this clonotype was seen many times. The CDR3 protein is CASSSGGNIQYF. The CDR3, as DNA: TGTGCCAGCAGTTCCGGGGGAAACATTCAGTACTTC. The chain couples TRBV28 to TRBJ2-4; perhaps TRBD2 as D (6 bases). The CDR3 has 12 residues. The V gene's germline CDR1 is MDHEN and CDR2 SYDVKM. The V end was cut by 4 bases, the J end by 6 bases, with 7 bases between.

This clonotype was seen more than once but under ten times. The genes are TRBV7-9 and TRBJ1-2, with D uncertain. V lost 2 bases and J lost 1, with 8 bases in between. Per germline, CDR1 SEHNR and CDR2 FQNEAQ (reference sequence). This CDR3 comprises 14 residues. CDR3 sequence (DNA): TGTGCCAGCAGCTTAACAGATATTAACTATGGCTACACCTTC. Residues: CASSLTDINYGYTF.

As to this clonotype: With a much larger clone just one base away, this may be a read error. The chain combines TRBV12-3 or TRBV12-4 with TRBJ2-2, with 7 bases matching TRBD2. CDR3 length equals 17 residues. This CDR3 reads CSSSQTKTSTIAGELFF. The CDR3 DNA reads as TGTTCCAGCAGCCAGACTAAGACTAGCACCATCGCCGGGGAGCTGTTTTTT.

The CDR3 region has the DNA TGTGCCAGCAGTCTAGCGGGGGGTTCCTACGAGCAGTACGTC. This gives the protein CASSLAGGSYEQYV. The rearrangement links TRBV12-3 or TRBV12-4 to TRBJ2-7; 11 nucleotides match TRBD2. This CDR3 has 14 residues.

This clonotype was recorded many times. This chain joins TRBV20-1 and TRBJ2-7; no definite D call. The CDR3 has 15 residues. Germline lookup yields CDR1 DFQATT and CDR2 SNEGSKA (reference sequence). V shed 6 bases and J shed 0 bases, with 18 bases lying between them. The chain's CDR3 is CSAYLSAHPSYEQYF. Here the CDR3 DNA reads TGCAGTGCCTACCTTAGTGCCCACCCCTCCTACGAGCAGTACTTC.

This chain links TRBV5-1 with TRBJ1-2; D is uncertain. Germline CDR1 SGHRS, CDR2 YFSETQ. V gave up 0 bases and J gave up 7 bases, with 16 bases separating them. The CDR3 totals 15 residues. CDR3 sequence (DNA): TGCGCCAGCAGCTTGGACCCCGGAGGCGCGTCTGGCTACACCTTC. This encodes CASSLDPGGASGYTF.

The chain links TRBV7-2 to TRBJ2-1, with unresolved D. V was clipped by 3 bases and J by 2 bases, with 14 bases between them. CDR3 length: 16 residues. CDR1 is SGHTA, CDR2 FQGNSA, per germline. This CDR3 is CASSLGLSSPYNEQFF. The CDR3 DNA follows: TGTGCCAGCAGCTTGGGCCTTAGCTCTCCCTACAATGAGCAGTTCTTC.

Only a few counts were recorded for this clonotype. The chain's CDR3 is CASSPTVETRGGVRASGNTIYF. For the CDR3, the DNA is TGTGCCAGCTCACCAACGGTCGAGACCAGAGGGGGAGTGCGGGCCTCTGGAAACACCATATATTTT. V usage is TRBV18 and J usage is TRBJ1-3, with D perhaps matching TRBD1 (6 bases). V lost 2 bases and J 0 bases, leaving 29 bases between the germline ends. Germline CDR1 is KGHSH and CDR2 is LQKENI. The CDR3 has 22 amino acids.

The chain uses TRBV15 and TRBJ2-3; D remains unclear. Germline V lookup: CDR1 LNHNV, CDR2 YYDKDF (reference sequence). This CDR3 has 12 amino acids. Trimming removed 0 bases at V and 6 bases at J, with 4 bases between. CDR3 coding DNA: TGTGCCACCAGCAGAGACCAGGATACGCAGTATTTT. Protein sequence: CATSRDQDTQYF.